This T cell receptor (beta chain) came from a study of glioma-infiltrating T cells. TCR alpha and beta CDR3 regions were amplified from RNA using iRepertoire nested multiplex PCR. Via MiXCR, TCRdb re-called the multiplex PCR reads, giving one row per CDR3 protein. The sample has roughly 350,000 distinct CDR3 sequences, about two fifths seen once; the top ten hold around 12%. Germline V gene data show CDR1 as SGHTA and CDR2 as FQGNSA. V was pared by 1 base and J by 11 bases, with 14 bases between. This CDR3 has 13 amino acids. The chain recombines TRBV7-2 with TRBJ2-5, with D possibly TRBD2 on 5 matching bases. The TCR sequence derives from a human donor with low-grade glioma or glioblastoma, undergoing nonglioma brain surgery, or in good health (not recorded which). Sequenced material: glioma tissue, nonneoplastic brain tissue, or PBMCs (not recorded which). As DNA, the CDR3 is TGTGCCAGCAGCTTAGACAGTGGCTCGGGGCAGTACTTC. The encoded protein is CASSLDSGSGQYF.